The 11 T cell receptor beta chains reported below all come from one sample, sequenced in a study of metastatic and nonmetastatic thyroid tumors (dated by TCRdb to 2019 to 2021). The library was generated by PCR. The listed sequencing device is Illumina HiSeq 4000. Starting from the raw public reads, TCRdb applied fastp trimming at Q25, assembled clones with MiXCR and retained in-frame beta chains. Present in this sample are about 39,000 clones, approximately 15% of which were seen just once. The ten top clones hold approximately 21% of the sample. Before undergoing thyroid surgery, none of the patients had been given any kind of treatment. Material for sequencing was blood. Receptors originate from a female donor with papillary thyroid cancer or a benign thyroid nodule (not recorded which). Some clones in this sample may be carry-over from other donors' samples.

This clone has only a few counts. The chain couples TRBV12-3 or TRBV12-4 to TRBJ1-5; D is perhaps TRBD1 (5 bases). The CDR3 length is 15 residues. Trimming removed 2 bases at V and 2 bases at J, with 10 bases between. The CDR3 coding sequence is TGTGCCAGCAGTTTACGGGGGAAAGGCAATCAGCCCCAGCATTTT. It yields the protein CASSLRGKGNQPQHF.

This clone was found a few times. The chain combines TRBV6-2 or TRBV6-3 with TRBJ2-3, with D uncertain. V lost 2 bases and J lost 0, with 9 bases in between. Germline V gene sequence: CDR1 MNHEY, CDR2 SVGEGT. This CDR3 region has 15 residues. CDR3 region: CASSYPPDSTDTQYF. CDR3 nucleotide sequence: TGTGCCAGCAGTTACCCACCGGACAGCACAGATACGCAGTATTTT.

This clone was recorded many times. The rearrangement uses TRBV20-1 and TRBJ2-3; 9 bases fit TRBD2. The germline CDR1 and CDR2 sequences are DFQATT and SNEGSKA (reference sequence). The CDR3 covers 17 residues. The CDR3 region is CSISGEAGGPSTDTQYF. CDR3 in DNA: TGCAGCATCTCCGGGGAGGCGGGAGGGCCAAGCACAGATACGCAGTATTTT.

The sample holds many counts of this clone. This chain connects TRBV7-9 to TRBJ1-1; D not resolved. Per germline, CDR1 SEHNR and CDR2 FQNEAQ (reference sequence). Trimming stripped 3 bases from V and 8 bases from J, with 7 bases between. The CDR3 covers 11 residues. Here the CDR3 reads CASSFSSEAFF. The CDR3 DNA reads as TGTGCCAGCAGCTTTTCCTCAGAAGCTTTCTTT.

This clone was detected ten times or more. This chain joins TRBV19 and TRBJ1-1; tentatively, D is TRBD1 (5 bases). V was shortened by 5 bases and J by 5 bases, with 12 bases between the two germline ends. Germline CDR1 LNHDA, CDR2 SQIVND (reference sequence). CDR3 length equals 13 residues. CDR3 sequence (DNA): TGTGCCAGTAGTTGGGGCGGGGGGACTGAAGCTTTCTTT. It is translated as CASSWGGGTEAFF.

This clone was seen repeatedly, ten times or more. V and J are TRBV20-1 and TRBJ2-3, with 7 nucleotides matching TRBD1. Germline trimming cut 7 bases from V and 0 bases from J; bases unmatched to any gene: 13. Germline CDR1 DFQATT, CDR2 SNEGSKA (reference sequence). This CDR3 comprises 16 residues. The CDR3 here is CSGRDSISYSTDTQYF. The CDR3 coding sequence is TGCAGTGGCCGGGACAGCATCTCCTATAGCACAGATACGCAGTATTTT.

In its sample, this clone was seen many times. The V call is TRBV11-2, the J call TRBJ2-3; D is perhaps TRBD2 (6 bases). With 5 bases removed from V and 4 bases from J, the gap between germline ends came to 19 bases. CDR3 length: 16 amino acids. CDR1 is SGHAT and CDR2 is FQNNGV in the germline V gene. The CDR3 loop reads CASSPGLSGFSDTQYF. The CDR3 DNA sequence: TGTGCCAGCAGCCCGGGACTCTCTGGGTTCTCAGATACGCAGTATTTT.

This clone was seen repeatedly, ten times or more. The V gene is TRBV11-2, the J gene TRBJ2-7; no reliable D call. CDR1 and CDR2 from the germline V gene are SGHAT and FQNNGV. Trimming stripped 1 base from V and 5 bases from J, with 12 bases between. The CDR3 totals 14 residues. The DNA for the CDR3 is TGTGCCAGCAGCTTAGCGGTAAAGGGCCACGAGCAGTACTTC. It specifies CASSLAVKGHEQYF. The full variable domain, rest sourced from reference TRBV11-2 and TRBJ2-7, is EAGVAQSPRYKIIEKRQSVAFWCNPISGHATLYWYQQILGQGPKLLIQFQNNGVVDDSQLPKDRFSAERLKGVDSTLKIQPAKLEDSAVYLCASSLAVKGHEQYFGPGTRLTVT.

This chain connects TRBV2 to TRBJ2-7; D unclear. The CDR3 length is 10 residues. From germline, CDR1 is SNHLY and CDR2 FYNNEI. V lost 7 bases to trimming and J lost 9 bases, with 10 bases between them. CDR3 amino acids: CASTGWGQYF. In DNA, the CDR3 is TGTGCCAGCACAGGTTGGGGGCAGTACTTC. The whole variable domain, remainder taken from reference TRBV2 and TRBJ2-7, is EPEVTQTPSHQVTQMGQEVILRCVPISNHLYFYWYRQILGQKVEFLVSFYNNEISEKSEIFDDQFSVERPDGSNFTLKIRSTKLEDSAMYFCASTGWGQYFGPGTRLTVT.

This clone was picked up many times. The chain is built from TRBV28 and TRBJ2-7, with D possibly matching TRBD1 (5 bases). Trimming removed 5 bases at V and 0 bases at J, with 11 bases between. CDR1 is MDHEN and CDR2 is SYDVKM in the germline V gene. This CDR3 is built from 14 residues. The CDR3: CASSEGQSSYEQYF. The DNA for the CDR3 is TGTGCCAGCAGTGAAGGACAATCCTCCTACGAGCAGTACTTC.

This clone came up a few times. The chain carries TRBV28 and TRBJ2-3; D tentatively fits TRBD1 or TRBD2 (5 bases each). Germline lookup yields CDR1 MDHEN and CDR2 SYDVKM. V shed 2 bases and J shed 4 bases, with 10 bases lying between them. The CDR3 length is 14 residues. The CDR3: CASSLGGFSDTQYF. DNA of the CDR3: TGTGCCAGCAGTTTAGGGGGTTTCTCAGATACGCAGTATTTT.